This T cell receptor (beta chain) stems from a study of T cell responses to AZD1222 COVID-19 vaccine. General observations from the study: Possibly, clonal diversity was underestimated; donors were largely white British and included more females. Nearly half of unique spike-specific TCRs reportedly avoided B.1.351 and B.1.1.7 mutated regions. Repertoire collection took place solely once the T cell response had peaked. Baseline antibody screening turned up just six or seven seropositive AZD1222 recipients.

About this clone: Its cognate antigen is unknown.

V was cut by 3 bases and J by 0 bases, with 5 bases left in between. Germline-derived CDR1 and CDR2 are LNHDA and SQIVND (reference sequence). The CDR3 covers 13 residues. TCRdb's copy holds only in-frame clones and misses some; the assay was immunoSEQ multiplex PCR. This sample has about 39,000 clones, with about 88% found just once. Sample: peripheral blood, taken 28 days after the second dose of the MenACWY control vaccine. This receptor was identified in an adult who received the MenACWY meningococcal vaccine as a control. The V and J genes are TRBV19 and TRBJ1-1; D is ambiguous. Here the CDR3 reads CASSIFLNTEAFF. As DNA, the CDR3 is TGTGCCAGTAGTATTTTTCTGAACACTGAAGCTTTCTTT. The full variable domain, its missing parts supplied by reference TRBV19 and TRBJ1-1, is DGGITQSPKYLFRKEGQNVTLSCEQNLNHDAMYWYRQDPGQGLRLIYYSQIVNDFQKGDIAEGYSVSREKKESFPLTVTSAQKNPTAFYLCASSIFLNTEAFFGQGTRLTVV.